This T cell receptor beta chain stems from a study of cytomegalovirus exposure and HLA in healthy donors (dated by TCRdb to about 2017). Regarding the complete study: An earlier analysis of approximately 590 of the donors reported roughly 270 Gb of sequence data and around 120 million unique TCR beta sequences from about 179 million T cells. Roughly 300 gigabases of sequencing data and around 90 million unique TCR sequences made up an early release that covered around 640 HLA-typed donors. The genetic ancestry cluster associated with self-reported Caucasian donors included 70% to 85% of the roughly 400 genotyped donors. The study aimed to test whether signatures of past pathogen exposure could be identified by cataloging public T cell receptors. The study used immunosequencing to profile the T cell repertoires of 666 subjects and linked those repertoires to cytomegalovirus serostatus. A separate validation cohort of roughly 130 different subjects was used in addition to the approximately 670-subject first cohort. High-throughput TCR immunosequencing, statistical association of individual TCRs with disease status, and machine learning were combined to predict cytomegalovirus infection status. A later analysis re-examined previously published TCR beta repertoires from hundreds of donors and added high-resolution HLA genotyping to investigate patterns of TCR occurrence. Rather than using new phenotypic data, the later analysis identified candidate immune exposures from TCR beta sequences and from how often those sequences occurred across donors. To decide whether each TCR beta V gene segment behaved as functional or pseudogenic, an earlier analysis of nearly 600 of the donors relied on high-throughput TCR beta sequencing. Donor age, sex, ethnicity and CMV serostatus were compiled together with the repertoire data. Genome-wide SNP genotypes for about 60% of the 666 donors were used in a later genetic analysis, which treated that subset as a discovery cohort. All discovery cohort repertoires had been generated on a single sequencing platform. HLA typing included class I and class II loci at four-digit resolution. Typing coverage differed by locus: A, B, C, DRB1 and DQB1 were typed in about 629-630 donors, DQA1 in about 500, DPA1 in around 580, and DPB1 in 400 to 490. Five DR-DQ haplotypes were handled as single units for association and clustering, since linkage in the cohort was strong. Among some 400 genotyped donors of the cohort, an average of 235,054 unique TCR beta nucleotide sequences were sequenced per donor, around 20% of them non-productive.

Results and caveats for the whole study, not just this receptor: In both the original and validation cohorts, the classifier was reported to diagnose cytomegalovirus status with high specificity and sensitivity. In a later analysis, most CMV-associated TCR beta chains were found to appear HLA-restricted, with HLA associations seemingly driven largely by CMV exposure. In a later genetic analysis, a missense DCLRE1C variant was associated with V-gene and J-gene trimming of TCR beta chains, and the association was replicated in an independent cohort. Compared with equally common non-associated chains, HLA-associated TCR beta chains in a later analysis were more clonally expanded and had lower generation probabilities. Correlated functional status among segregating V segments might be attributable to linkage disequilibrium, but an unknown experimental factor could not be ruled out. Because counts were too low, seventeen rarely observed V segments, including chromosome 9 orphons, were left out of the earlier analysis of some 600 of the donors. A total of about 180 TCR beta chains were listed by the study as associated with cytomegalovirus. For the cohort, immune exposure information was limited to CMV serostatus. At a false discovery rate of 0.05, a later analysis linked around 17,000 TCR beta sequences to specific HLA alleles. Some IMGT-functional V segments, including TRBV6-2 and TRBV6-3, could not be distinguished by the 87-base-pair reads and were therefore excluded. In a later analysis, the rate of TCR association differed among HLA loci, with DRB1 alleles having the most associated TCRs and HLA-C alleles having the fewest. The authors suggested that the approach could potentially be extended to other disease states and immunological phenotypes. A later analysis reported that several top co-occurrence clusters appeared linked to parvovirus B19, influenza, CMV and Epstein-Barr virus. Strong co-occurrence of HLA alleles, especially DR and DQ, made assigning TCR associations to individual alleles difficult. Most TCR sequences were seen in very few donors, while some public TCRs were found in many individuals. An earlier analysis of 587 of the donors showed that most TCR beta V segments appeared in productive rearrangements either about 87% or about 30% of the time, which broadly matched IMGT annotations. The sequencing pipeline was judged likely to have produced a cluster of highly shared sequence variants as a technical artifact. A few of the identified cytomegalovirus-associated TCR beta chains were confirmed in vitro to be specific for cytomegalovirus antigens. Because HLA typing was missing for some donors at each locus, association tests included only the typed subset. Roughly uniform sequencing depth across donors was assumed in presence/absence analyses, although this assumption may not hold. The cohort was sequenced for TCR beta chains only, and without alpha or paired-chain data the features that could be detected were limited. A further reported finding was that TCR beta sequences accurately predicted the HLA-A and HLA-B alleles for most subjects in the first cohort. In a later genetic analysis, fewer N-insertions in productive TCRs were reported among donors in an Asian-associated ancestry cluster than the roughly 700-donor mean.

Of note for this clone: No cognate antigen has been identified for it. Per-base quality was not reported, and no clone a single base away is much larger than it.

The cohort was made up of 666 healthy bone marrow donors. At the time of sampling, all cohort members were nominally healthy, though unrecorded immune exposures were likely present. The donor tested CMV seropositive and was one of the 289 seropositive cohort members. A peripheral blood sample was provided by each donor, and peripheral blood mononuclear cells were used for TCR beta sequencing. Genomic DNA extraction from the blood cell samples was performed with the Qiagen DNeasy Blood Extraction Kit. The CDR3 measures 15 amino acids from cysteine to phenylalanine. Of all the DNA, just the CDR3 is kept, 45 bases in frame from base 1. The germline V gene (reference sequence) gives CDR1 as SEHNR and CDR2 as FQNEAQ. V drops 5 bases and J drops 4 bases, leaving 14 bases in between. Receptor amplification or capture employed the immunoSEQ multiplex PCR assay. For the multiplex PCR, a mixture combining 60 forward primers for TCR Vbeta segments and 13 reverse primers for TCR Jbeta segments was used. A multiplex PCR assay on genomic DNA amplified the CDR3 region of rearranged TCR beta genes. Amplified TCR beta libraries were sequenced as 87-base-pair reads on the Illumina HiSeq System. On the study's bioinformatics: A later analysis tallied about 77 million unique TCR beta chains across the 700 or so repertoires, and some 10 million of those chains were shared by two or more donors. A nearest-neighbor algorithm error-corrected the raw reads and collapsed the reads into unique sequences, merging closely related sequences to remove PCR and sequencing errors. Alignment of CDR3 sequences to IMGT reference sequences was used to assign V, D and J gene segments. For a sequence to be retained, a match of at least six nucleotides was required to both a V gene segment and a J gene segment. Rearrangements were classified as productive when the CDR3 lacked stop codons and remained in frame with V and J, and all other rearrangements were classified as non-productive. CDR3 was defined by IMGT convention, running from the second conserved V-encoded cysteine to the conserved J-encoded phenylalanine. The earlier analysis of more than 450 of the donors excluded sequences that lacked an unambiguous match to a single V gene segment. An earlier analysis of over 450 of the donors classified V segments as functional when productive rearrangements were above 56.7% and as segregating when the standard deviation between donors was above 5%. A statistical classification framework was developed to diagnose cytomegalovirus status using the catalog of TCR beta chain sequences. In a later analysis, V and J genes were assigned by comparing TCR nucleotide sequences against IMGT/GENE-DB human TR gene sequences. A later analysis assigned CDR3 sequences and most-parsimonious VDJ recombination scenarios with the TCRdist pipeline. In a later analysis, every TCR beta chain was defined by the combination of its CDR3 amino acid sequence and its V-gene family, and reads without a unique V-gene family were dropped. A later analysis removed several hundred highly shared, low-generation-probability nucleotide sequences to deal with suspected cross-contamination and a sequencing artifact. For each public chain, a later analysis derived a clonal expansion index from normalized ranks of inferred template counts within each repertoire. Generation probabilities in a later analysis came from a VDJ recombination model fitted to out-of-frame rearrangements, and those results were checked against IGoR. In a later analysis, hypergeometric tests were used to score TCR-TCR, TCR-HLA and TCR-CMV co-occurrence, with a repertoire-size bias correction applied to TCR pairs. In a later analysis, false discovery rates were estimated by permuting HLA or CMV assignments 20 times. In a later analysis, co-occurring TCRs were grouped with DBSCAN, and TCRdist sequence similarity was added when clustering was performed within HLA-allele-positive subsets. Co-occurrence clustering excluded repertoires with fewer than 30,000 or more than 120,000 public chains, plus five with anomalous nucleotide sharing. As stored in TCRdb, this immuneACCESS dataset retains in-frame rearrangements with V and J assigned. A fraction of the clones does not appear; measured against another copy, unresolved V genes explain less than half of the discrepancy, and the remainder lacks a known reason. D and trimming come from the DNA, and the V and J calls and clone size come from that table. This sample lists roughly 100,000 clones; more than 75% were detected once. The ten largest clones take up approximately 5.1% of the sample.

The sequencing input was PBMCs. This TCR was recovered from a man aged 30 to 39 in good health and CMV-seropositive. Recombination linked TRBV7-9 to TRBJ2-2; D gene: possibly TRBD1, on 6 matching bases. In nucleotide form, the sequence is TGTGCCAGCAGCCCCCCGGGACACCTCACCGGGGAGCTGTTTTTT. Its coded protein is CASSPPGHLTGELFF.